The T cell receptor (beta chain) described here comes from a study of shared clonotypes between healthy human individuals. Whole-study findings and limits: Unshared clonotypes carried lower generation probabilities than those common to all four donors.

Sequenced by immunoSEQ multiplex PCR; TCRdb stores in-frame clones only, minus some. Among around 2,000,000 clones listed, roughly 91% were seen once. Per germline, CDR1 SGHVS and CDR2 FNYEAQ. There are 15 residues in the CDR3. The germline V and J ends were trimmed by 0 bases and 3 bases, with 9 bases remaining between them. Naive-designated CD8 cells lacked CD45RO, were positively enriched for CCR7, and omitted terminally differentiated effector memory CD45RA+ cells. On this clone itself: The antigen is not known.

The sequenced sample consisted of naive CD8+ T cells from PBMCs. The V call is TRBV7-6, the J call TRBJ1-5; perhaps TRBD1 as D (6 bases). This TCR came from a young man in good health. Some clones in this sample may be carry-over from other donors' samples. CDR3 nucleotide sequence: TGTGCCAGCAGCTTAGCACGGGGGCCCAATCAGCCCCAGCATTTT. This gives the protein CASSLARGPNQPQHF.